The 19 T cell receptor beta chains below were found in one sample sequenced in a study of Graves' ophthalmopathy and Graves' hyperthyroidism. RNA served as the template for amplifying TCR beta CDR3 regions. An initial RT-PCR round employing HTBI primers preceded a second-round multiplex PCR. TCRdb itself ran the multiplex PCR reads through MiXCR, one entry per CDR3 protein. The data contain around 400,000 distinct CDR3 sequences, 18% of them singletons. Specimen: peripheral blood. The source is a young woman with Graves' ophthalmopathy.

This chain connects TRBV12-3 or TRBV12-4 to TRBJ2-7; D is unresolved. The ends were cut back, 1 base at V and 8 bases at J, with 12 bases in the middle. The CDR3 contains 13 residues. The CDR3 DNA is TGTGCCAGCAGTTTAGTATCTCACGGTCAGCAGTACTTC. Residues: CASSLVSHGQQYF.

The chain is built from TRBV6-4 and TRBJ2-7; no clear D. The germline CDR1 and CDR2 sequences are MRHNA and SNTAGT. The length of the CDR3 is 12 residues. V was trimmed by 8 bases and J by 4 bases, leaving 12 bases between them. In DNA, the CDR3 is TGTGCCAGCGCTACCTACGGGTACGAGCAGTACTTC. Its protein is CASATYGYEQYF.

The chain joins TRBV5-1 to TRBJ2-2; no definite D call. Trimming took 4 bases from V and 5 from J, leaving 9 bases between them. Germline CDR1 and CDR2: SGHRS and YFSETQ. There are 13 residues in the CDR3. DNA for the CDR3: TGCGCCAGCAGCCCTCCGCAGACCGGGGAGCTGTTTTTT. Translation: CASSPPQTGELFF.

About this clonotype: A much larger clone lies a single base off, so this may be a read error. The V call is TRBV7-3, the J call TRBJ1-1; 8 bases map to TRBD1. The germline V gene has CDR1 SGHTA and CDR2 FQGTGA. The CDR3 has 15 amino acids. J lost 3 bases, V lost 0 bases, and 3 bases had no gene match. The CDR3 DNA follows: TGTGCCAGCAGCTTAACCAGGGGGCAGGACACTGAAGCTTTCTTT. It codes for CASSLTRGQDTEAFF. Full variable domain (rest looked up from reference TRBV7-3 and TRBJ1-1): GAGVSQTPSNKVTEKGKYVELRCDPISGHTALYWYRQSLGQGPEFLIYFQGTGAADDSGLPNDRFFAVRPEGSVSTLKIQRTERGDSAVYLCASSLTRGQDTEAFFGQGTRLTVV.

This clonotype was detected many times. The chain has TRBV11-2 and TRBJ1-2; D is undetermined. Germline values: CDR1 SGHAT, CDR2 FQNNGV. V was cut by 1 base and J by 8 bases, with 11 bases left in between. The CDR3 is made up of 13 amino acids. This CDR3 reads CASSLVPSAGYTF. CDR3 sequence (DNA): TGTGCCAGCAGCTTAGTCCCATCCGCGGGCTACACCTTC.

This clonotype was detected ten times or more. This chain links TRBV12-3 or TRBV12-4 with TRBJ1-6; D perhaps matches TRBD1 (6 bases). Trimming stripped 3 bases from V and 10 bases from J, with 13 bases between. The CDR3 has 14 amino acids. This CDR3 is CASSLVGGRSPLHF. The CDR3, as DNA: TGTGCCAGCAGTTTGGTGGGGGGGCGATCACCCCTCCACTTT.

At least ten counts were recorded for this clonotype. This chain links TRBV10-3 with TRBJ1-1; a weak D match, TRBD1 (5 bases). V was clipped by 2 bases and J by 2 bases, with 24 bases between them. CDR3 length: 19 amino acids. CDR1 is ENHRY and CDR2 is SYGVKD in the germline V gene. CDR3 bases: TGTGCCATCAGTGAGATCTTATGGGACCGACTAACGATTAACACTGAAGCTTTCTTT. Residues: CAISEILWDRLTINTEAFF.

V usage is TRBV27 and J usage is TRBJ2-4; D may correspond to TRBD1 or TRBD2 (6 bases each). The CDR3 totals 15 residues. Per germline, CDR1 MNHEY and CDR2 SMNVEV (reference sequence). V was shortened by 7 bases and J by 0 bases, with 13 bases between the two germline ends. CDR3 in amino acids: CASKGGGLAKNIQYF. The CDR3 DNA follows: TGTGCCAGCAAGGGGGGTGGGTTAGCCAAAAACATTCAGTACTTC.

This clonotype was detected many times. One junction end does not reproduce the germline sequence, and a read error may be involved. The chain couples TRBV27 to TRBJ2-4, with TRBD1 matching 7 bases. Germline V gene sequence: CDR1 MNHEY, CDR2 SMNVEV (reference sequence). The CDR3 loop spans 14 amino acids. The CDR3 DNA follows: TGTGCCAGCAGTTTAGAAGGGGGCGCGACCTCGAAGCACTTC. Translation: CASSLEGGATSKHF.

This clonotype was seen many times. The V call is TRBV20-1, the J call TRBJ1-2; maybe TRBD1 (5 bases). The germline V gene has CDR1 DFQATT and CDR2 SNEGSKA (reference sequence). CDR3 length: 13 residues. V lost 1 base, J lost 8 bases, and 14 bases lay in between. CDR3 loop: CSARVSRDPGYTF. Here the CDR3 DNA reads TGCAGTGCTAGAGTATCCAGGGACCCAGGCTACACCTTC.

The chain is built from TRBV18 and TRBJ2-6; D call uncertain. V lost 3 bases to trimming and J lost 0 bases, with 9 bases between them. The germline V gene has CDR1 KGHSH and CDR2 LQKENI. The CDR3 has 16 amino acids. Here the CDR3 reads CASSPTVSSGANVLTF. In nucleotides, the CDR3 is TGTGCCAGCTCACCGACGGTGAGCTCTGGGGCCAACGTCCTGACTTTC.

This clonotype was seen many times. V and J are TRBV9 and TRBJ2-2; 7 bases match TRBD2. From germline, CDR1 is SGDLS and CDR2 YYNGEE. The CDR3 is 15 amino acids. The ends lost 5 bases at V and 3 bases at J; junction bases unmatched: 7. CDR3 loop: CASSTGGGYTGELFF. The CDR3 DNA reads TGTGCCAGCAGTACCGGCGGGGGATACACCGGGGAGCTGTTTTTT.

This clonotype was recorded at least ten times. The CDR3 protein is CASSSGTRGYTF. The DNA for the CDR3 is TGTGCCAGCAGCTCCGGGACTCGCGGCTACACCTTC. The chain joins TRBV6-1 to TRBJ1-2, with D possibly matching TRBD1 (5 bases). The CDR3 has 12 amino acids. Germline V CDR1 and CDR2: MNHNS, SASEGT. The germline V and J ends were trimmed by 6 bases and 8 bases, with 13 bases remaining between them.

This clonotype was counted many times. The DNA of the CDR3 is TGTGCCAGCAGTTTAGCCTGGAACACTGAAGCTTTCTTT. This sequence encodes CASSLAWNTEAFF. The V and J genes are TRBV6-5 and TRBJ1-1; D not certain. Trimming shortened V by 4 bases and J by 1 base, and 7 bases separated the two germline ends. Germline lookup yields CDR1 MNHEY and CDR2 SVGAGI. This CDR3 region has 13 residues.

This clonotype showed up many times. The rearrangement uses TRBV7-2 and TRBJ1-1, with D perhaps matching TRBD1 (5 bases). The CDR3 contains 13 residues. Trimming stripped 4 bases from V and 11 bases from J, with 17 bases between. Germline assignment: CDR1 SGHTA and CDR2 FQGNSA. The CDR3: CASSWSIRDAAFF. CDR3 bases: TGTGCCAGCAGCTGGAGTATCCGGGACGCGGCTTTCTTT.

This clonotype was seen many times. The chain joins TRBV6-1 to TRBJ1-5, with a possible D match to TRBD1 (5 bases). V was cut by 6 bases and J by 2 bases, with 14 bases left in between. The CDR3 is 15 amino acids. CDR1 and CDR2 from the germline V gene are MNHNS and SASEGT. DNA for the CDR3: TGTGCCAGCAGAGATCAGGGAGGGGGCAATCAGCCCCAGCATTTT. It specifies CASRDQGGGNQPQHF.

This clonotype was seen once. The chain combines TRBV30 with TRBJ1-2, with 7 bases that match TRBD1. After removal of 4 bases from V and 6 bases from J, the junction contained 20 bases not matched to a gene. Germline CDR1 is GTSNPN and CDR2 is SVGIG (reference sequence). The CDR3 covers 17 residues. CDR3 region: CAWTLGTAGQAVDGYTF. DNA of the CDR3: TGTGCCTGGACCTTAGGGACAGCGGGGCAAGCGGTCGATGGCTACACCTTC. Full variable domain (outside the CDR3, taken from reference TRBV30 and TRBJ1-2): SQTIHQWPATLVQPVGSPLSLECTVEGTSNPNLYWYRQAAGRGLQLLFYSVGIGQISSEVPQNLSASRPQDRQFILSSKKLLLSDSGFYLCAWTLGTAGQAVDGYTFGSGTRLTVV.

This clonotype was detected many times. The CDR3 here is CASSLSPLSYEQYF. CDR3 sequence (DNA): TGTGCCAGCAGTCTGTCGCCTCTATCCTACGAGCAGTACTTC. The V and J genes are TRBV27 and TRBJ2-7, with D unclear. Germline V gives CDR1 MNHEY, CDR2 SMNVEV (reference sequence). CDR3 size: 14 residues. V was pared by 5 bases and J by 1 base, with 12 bases between.

As to this clonotype: Since a much larger clone is just one base distant, this may be a read error. The rearrangement links TRBV12-3 or TRBV12-4 to TRBJ1-2; 9 bases align to TRBD1. J was trimmed by 4 bases and V by 7 bases; bases with no gene match: 7. The CDR3 has 14 amino acids. CDR3 sequence reads: CASTSTGGVYGYTF. CDR3 DNA: TGTGCCAGCACTTCAACAGGGGGCGTCTATGGCTACACCTTC.